This T cell receptor beta chain stems from a study of blood T cell repertoires in COVID-19. Study as a whole: Acute-phase and convalescent COVID-19 samples originated in the United States, Italy and Spain.

Measured with immunoSEQ multiplex PCR; TCRdb has only the in-frame clones, and not every one. Seen here are around 160,000 clones, 86% observed once, and the top ten hold roughly 8.2%. Germline V gene sequence: CDR1 SNHLY, CDR2 FYNNEI. Trimming removed 5 bases from V and 0 bases from J; junction bases left unmatched: 4. This CDR3 has 15 residues. The V call is TRBV2, the J call TRBJ1-5; TRBD1 agrees at 7 bases. The receptor comes from a man between 60 and 70 years old with acute or convalescent COVID-19. Sequenced sample: peripheral blood. This CDR3 reads CASSRQGNSNQPQHF. The DNA of the CDR3 is TGTGCCAGCAGTAGACAGGGAAATAGCAATCAGCCCCAGCATTTT.